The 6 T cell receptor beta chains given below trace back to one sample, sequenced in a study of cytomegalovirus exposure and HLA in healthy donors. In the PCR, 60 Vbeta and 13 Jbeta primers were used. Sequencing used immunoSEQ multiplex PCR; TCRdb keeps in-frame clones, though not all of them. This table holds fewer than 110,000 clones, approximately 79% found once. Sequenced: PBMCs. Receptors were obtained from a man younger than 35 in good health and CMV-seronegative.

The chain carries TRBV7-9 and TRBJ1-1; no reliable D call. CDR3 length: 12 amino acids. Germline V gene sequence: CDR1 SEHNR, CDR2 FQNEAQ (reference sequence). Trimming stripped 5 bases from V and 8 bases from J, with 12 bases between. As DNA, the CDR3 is TGTGCCAGCAGCGAGAACAGTAACGAAGCTTTCTTT. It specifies CASSENSNEAFF.

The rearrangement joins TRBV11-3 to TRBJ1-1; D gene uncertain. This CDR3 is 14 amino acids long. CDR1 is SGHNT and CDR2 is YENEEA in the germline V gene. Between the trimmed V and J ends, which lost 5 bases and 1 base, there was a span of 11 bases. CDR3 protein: CASSASTQNTEAFF. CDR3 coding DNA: TGTGCCAGCAGCGCCTCGACACAGAACACTGAAGCTTTCTTT.

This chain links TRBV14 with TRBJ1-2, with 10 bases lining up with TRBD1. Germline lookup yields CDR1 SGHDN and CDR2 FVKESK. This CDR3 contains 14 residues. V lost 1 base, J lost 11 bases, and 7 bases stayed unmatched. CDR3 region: CASSQVGWTGGYTF. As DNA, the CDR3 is TGTGCCAGCAGCCAAGTCGGTTGGACAGGGGGTTACACCTTC.

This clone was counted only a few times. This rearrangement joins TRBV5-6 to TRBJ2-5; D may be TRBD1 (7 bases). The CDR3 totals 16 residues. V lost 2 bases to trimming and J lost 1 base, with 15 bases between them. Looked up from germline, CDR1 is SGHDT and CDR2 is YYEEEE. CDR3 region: CASSFSLQGGQETQYF. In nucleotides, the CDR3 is TGTGCCAGCAGCTTTTCCCTCCAGGGGGGCCAAGAGACCCAGTACTTC.

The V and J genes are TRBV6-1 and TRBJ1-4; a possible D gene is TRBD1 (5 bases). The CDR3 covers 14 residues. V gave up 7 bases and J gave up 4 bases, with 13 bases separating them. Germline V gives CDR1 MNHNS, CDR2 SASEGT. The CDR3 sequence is CASIGGTYNEKLFF. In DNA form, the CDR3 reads TGTGCCAGCATTGGCGGGACCTATAATGAAAAACTGTTTTTT.

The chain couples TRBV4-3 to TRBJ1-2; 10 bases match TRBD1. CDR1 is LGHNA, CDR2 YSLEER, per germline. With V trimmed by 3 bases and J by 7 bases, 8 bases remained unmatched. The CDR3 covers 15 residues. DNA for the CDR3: TGCGCCAGCAGCCACTATGGACAGGGGGAGAGTGGCTACACCTTC. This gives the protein CASSHYGQGESGYTF.